Below, 28 T cell receptor beta chains from the same sample are listed, as sequenced in a study of human T cells and chemical hapten exposure. Via MiXCR, TCRdb re-called the RACE reads, giving one row per CDR3 protein. The sample lists about 85,000 distinct CDR3 sequences; about 8.5% were seen once. Noted time point: pre-sensitization, week 0. The sample's treatment: therapeutic diphenylcyclopropenone sensitization with weekly scalp DPC. The source material was whole blood, sampled in connection with sensitization to the hapten diphenylcyclopropenone (DPC). The receptors derive from a man aged 40-50 years with alopecia areata. Some clones in this sample may be carry-over from other donors' samples.

This clonotype showed up just a few times. The chain couples TRBV20-1 to TRBJ2-3; 13 nucleotides align to TRBD2. Germline loops: CDR1 DFQATT, CDR2 SNEGSKA (reference sequence). The CDR3 covers 17 residues. V lost 3 bases, J lost 3 bases, and 9 bases stayed unmatched. The CDR3 DNA is TGCAGTGCTAGCGACCCCCCGACTAGCGGGAGGACAGATACGCAGTATTTT. Its protein is CSASDPPTSGRTDTQYF.

This clonotype was seen a few times. This sequence joins TRBV6-1 and TRBJ2-7; D might be TRBD2 (6 bases). Germline V gene lookup returns CDR1 MNHNS and CDR2 SASEGT. With 1 base removed from V and 2 bases from J, the gap between germline ends came to 9 bases. This CDR3 is 14 amino acids long. CDR3 bases: TGTGCCAGCAGTGAAGGAGGAGGGCCCTACGAGCAGTACGTC. This gives the protein CASSEGGGPYEQYV.

This clonotype was seen ten or more times. This chain joins TRBV6-2 or TRBV6-3 and TRBJ2-7; D not resolved. Trimming cost V 6 bases and J 4 bases, with 19 bases left between them. Germline assignment: CDR1 MNHEY and CDR2 SVGEGT. The CDR3 has 15 amino acids. The CDR3 DNA reads as TGTGCCAGCAGCCCCGGACGGTTTTCGATTTACGAGCAGTACGTC. Translated: CASSPGRFSIYEQYV.

This clonotype showed up many times. This chain connects TRBV10-3 to TRBJ2-1; 7 positions agree with TRBD2. Trimming took 7 bases from V and 9 from J; bases not matched to a gene: 6. There are 12 residues in the CDR3. Per the germline V gene, CDR1 is ENHRY and CDR2 is SYGVKD. DNA for the CDR3: TGTGCCATCAACCCTGGGGGGGGTGAGCAGTTCTTC. Its translation is CAINPGGGEQFF.

The chain has TRBV6-5 and TRBJ2-3, with TRBD2 matching 10 bases. V shed 2 bases, J shed 11 bases, and the junction held 1 base outside the gene matches. The CDR3 runs to 12 residues. Germline V CDR1 and CDR2: MNHEY, SVGAGI. This chain's CDR3 is CASSYTSGVQYF. CDR3 bases: TGTGCCAGCAGTTACACTAGCGGGGTGCAGTATTTT.

This clonotype came up many times. The rearrangement joins TRBV20-1 to TRBJ1-1, with D possibly being TRBD1 (6 bases). V dropped 1 base and J dropped 4 bases, with 16 bases sitting between them. CDR1 and CDR2 from the germline V gene are DFQATT and SNEGSKA (reference sequence). There are 15 residues in the CDR3. CDR3 sequence reads: CSARASGGYGTEAFF. CDR3 DNA sequence: TGCAGTGCTAGAGCTTCGGGGGGCTACGGCACTGAAGCTTTCTTT.

This clonotype was seen a handful of times. The chain combines TRBV21-1 with TRBJ2-7; the D call of TRBD1 is as the table states it, not checked on the DNA. TRBV21-1 has pseudogene status. The CDR3 contains 15 residues. For the CDR3, the DNA is TGTGCCAGCTCCGGGACAGGGGCCGTTAGCTACGAGCAGTACGTC. Its protein product is CASSGTGAVSYEQYV.

This clonotype has a handful of counts. The rearrangement joins TRBV7-2 to TRBJ2-7; TRBD1 aligns across 8 bases. The length of the CDR3 is 13 residues. The trim removed 3 bases at V and 4 bases at J, leaving 2 bases unmatched. CDR1 is SGHTA, CDR2 FQGNSA, per germline. The CDR3 DNA sequence: TGTGCCAGCAGCTTGACAGGGGTTTACGAGCAGTACTTC. Its translation: CASSLTGVYEQYF.

This clonotype has ten or more counts. The J gene is TRBJ1-5, the V gene TRBV6-1; D is uncertain. With 5 bases removed from V and 3 bases from J, the gap between germline ends came to 14 bases. This CDR3 region has 15 residues. Germline values: CDR1 MNHNS, CDR2 SASEGT. CDR3 DNA sequence: TGTGCCAGCAGTTCTCAGGACGGGGTCAATCAGCCCCAGCATTTT. Protein: CASSSQDGVNQPQHF.

This clonotype was seen more than once but under ten times. This sequence joins TRBV9 and TRBJ2-7, with D perhaps matching TRBD1 (6 bases). The CDR3 sequence is 15 residues long. Germline assignment: CDR1 SGDLS and CDR2 YYNGEE. The V end was cut by 4 bases, the J end by 4 bases, with 18 bases between. CDR3 nucleotide sequence: TGTGCCAGCAGCCCTTTCGGAGACAGGCAATACGAGCAGTACTTC. Translation gives CASSPFGDRQYEQYF.

This clonotype was counted at least ten times. The chain combines TRBV9 with TRBJ2-7, with D perhaps given as TRBD1 or TRBD2 (5 bases each). The CDR3 totals 13 residues. V was pared by 0 bases and J by 7 bases, with 11 bases between. The germline CDR1 and CDR2 sequences are SGDLS and YYNGEE. As DNA, the CDR3 is TGTGCCAGCAGCGTAGGGAGGTGGGGGGAGCAGTACTTC. Protein: CASSVGRWGEQYF. The full variable domain, rest sourced from reference TRBV9 and TRBJ2-7, is DSGVTQTPKHLITATGQRVTLRCSPRSGDLSVYWYQQSLDQGLQFLIQYYNGEERAKGNILERFSAQQFPDLHSELNLSSLELGDSALYFCASSVGRWGEQYFGPGTRLTVT.

This clonotype was observed at least ten times. The rearrangement links TRBV29-1 to TRBJ2-5; no clear D. Germline V gene data show CDR1 as SQVTM and CDR2 as ANQGSEA. The V end lost 7 bases, the J end lost 5 bases, and 11 bases lay between the germline ends. This CDR3 contains 11 residues. The CDR3 is CSAEERETQYF. The CDR3 DNA sequence: TGCAGCGCCGAGGAGAGGGAGACCCAGTACTTC.

This clonotype appeared many times. The rearrangement uses TRBV7-2 and TRBJ2-1; D is ambiguous. CDR1 and CDR2 (germline): SGHTA, FQGNSA. This CDR3 comprises 12 residues. V dropped 5 bases and J dropped 9 bases, with 11 bases sitting between them. CDR3 DNA sequence: TGTGCCAGCAGCCCCGGGCTGGTTGAGCAGTTCTTC. Amino acid sequence: CASSPGLVEQFF.

As for this clonotype: A read error may account for a junction end that differs from germline. J is TRBJ1-6 and V is TRBV4-3; D gene uncertain. Germline lookup yields CDR1 LGHNA and CDR2 YSLEER. The CDR3 sequence is 15 residues long. CDR3 DNA: TGCGCCAGCAGTCAAGACATGGGCCGAGATTCACCCCTCCACTTT. This codes for CASSQDMGRDSPLHF.

At least ten counts were recorded for this clonotype. This chain links TRBV12-3 or TRBV12-4 with TRBJ1-5, with TRBD1 matching 8 bases. V trimming: 4 bases; J trimming: 2 bases; junction bases outside the gene matches: 1. The CDR3 spans 14 residues. CDR3 DNA sequence: TGTGCCAGCAGTTCGGGACAGGGCAATCAGCCCCAGCATTTT. It translates to CASSSGQGNQPQHF.

This clonotype was detected a few times. V is TRBV6-2 or TRBV6-3 and J is TRBJ2-3; the match to TRBD2 covers 8 bases. V was clipped by 6 bases and J by 1 base; unmatched bases: 21. Germline loops: CDR1 MNHEY, CDR2 SVGEGT. The CDR3 has 20 residues. Here the CDR3 reads CASSPGGSGALRSRTDTQYF. CDR3 DNA: TGTGCCAGCAGCCCCGGGGGTAGCGGGGCCCTCCGAAGCCGCACAGATACGCAGTATTTT.

This clonotype appeared many times. The chain recombines TRBV3-1 with TRBJ2-7; 8 nucleotides align to TRBD1. CDR1 LGHDT and CDR2 YNNKEL come from the germline V gene (reference sequence). After removal of 0 bases from V and 5 bases from J, the junction contained 6 bases not matched to a gene. This CDR3 contains 15 residues. The CDR3 bases are TGTGCCAGCAGCCAAGAGAGGACAGGGAATAACGAGCAGTACTTC. This codes for CASSQERTGNNEQYF.

As regards this clonotype: A read error is possible here, since a much larger clone lies one base away. The chain is built from TRBV12-3 or TRBV12-4 and TRBJ1-2; D gene ambiguous. V was pared by 7 bases and J by 9 bases, with 21 bases between. The length of the CDR3 is 14 residues. Here the CDR3 reads CASTQRFSFGCYTF. The CDR3 DNA reads as TGTGCCAGCACCCAGAGGTTTTCGTTCGGATGCTACACCTTC.

The rearrangement joins TRBV7-2 to TRBJ2-1; 10 positions agree with TRBD1. The CDR3 spans 15 residues. Germline loops: CDR1 SGHTA, CDR2 FQGNSA. Germline trimming cut 5 bases from V and 3 bases from J; bases unmatched to any gene: 4. The CDR3, as DNA: TGTGCCAGCAGCCAGGGACAGGGGATCTACAATGAGCAGTTCTTC. Amino acids: CASSQGQGIYNEQFF. Combining the CDR3 with reference TRBV7-2 and TRBJ2-1 gives the whole variable domain GAGVSQSPSNKVTEKGKDVELRCDPISGHTALYWYRQSLGQGLEFLIYFQGNSAPDKSGLPSDRFSAERTGGSVSTLTIQRTQQEDSAVYLCASSQGQGIYNEQFFGPGTRLTVL.

At least ten counts were recorded for this clonotype. The chain carries TRBV27 and TRBJ2-3, with TRBD2 matching 8 bases. CDR3 length: 15 residues. V dropped 5 bases and J dropped 4; count of bases not matched to a gene: 8. Germline lookup yields CDR1 MNHEY and CDR2 SMNVEV (reference sequence). The CDR3 bases are TGTGCCAGCAGTATCCGGGAGGGCCTAGCAGATACGCAGTATTTT. The encoded protein is CASSIREGLADTQYF.

This clonotype was seen more than once but under ten times. The V gene is TRBV4-3, the J gene TRBJ2-1; D is perhaps TRBD2 (5 bases). Trimming left V 5 bases short and J 8 bases short, with 7 bases between. Germline V gene sequence: CDR1 LGHNA, CDR2 YSLEER. The CDR3 consists of 11 residues. CDR3 in DNA: TGCGCCAGCAGCTCGAGGGATGAGCAGTTCTTC. Amino acids: CASSSRDEQFF.

The CDR3 region has the DNA TGTGCCAGCAGCTTAGTTAGCCACTACCGACCAGATACGCAGTATTTT. Its protein product is CASSLVSHYRPDTQYF. This chain uses TRBV11-2 with TRBJ2-3; D is uncertain. Trimming cost V 1 base and J 4 bases, with 15 bases left between them. In germline, CDR1 is SGHAT, CDR2 FQNNGV. This CDR3 region has 16 residues.

There are many counts of this clonotype. This chain uses TRBV5-1 with TRBJ1-2; D uncertain. The CDR3 loop spans 14 amino acids. Germline CDR1 SGHRS, CDR2 YFSETQ. V was trimmed by 0 bases and J by 3 bases, leaving 9 bases between them. CDR3 residues: CASSLATEDYGYTF. Written as DNA, the CDR3 is TGCGCCAGCAGCTTGGCGACGGAAGACTATGGCTACACCTTC.

In its sample, this clonotype was seen a few times. The rearrangement joins TRBV7-2 to TRBJ2-2; D may be TRBD2 (6 bases). CDR3 length equals 13 residues. Germline V gene sequence: CDR1 SGHTA, CDR2 FQGNSA. The V end was cut by 5 bases, the J end by 10 bases, with 14 bases between. CDR3 DNA sequence: TGTGCCAGCAGCAAGGGACTCAGGGCGGAGCTGTTTTTT. Translating it yields CASSKGLRAELFF.

Ten or more counts support this clonotype. The rearrangement links TRBV4-3 to TRBJ1-2, with D perhaps matching TRBD1 (5 bases). There are 16 residues in the CDR3. Germline CDR1 and CDR2: LGHNA and YSLEER. V dropped 0 bases and J dropped 8 bases, with 19 bases sitting between them. CDR3 sequence: CASSQDSDQAGYGYTF. The CDR3 coding sequence is TGCGCCAGCAGCCAAGATTCCGACCAGGCAGGGTACGGCTACACCTTC.

This clonotype was recorded at least ten times. The V gene is TRBV28, the J gene TRBJ2-1; 9 bases match TRBD1. J was trimmed by 6 bases and V by 4 bases; bases with no gene match: 10. The CDR3 loop spans 16 amino acids. Germline assignment: CDR1 MDHEN and CDR2 SYDVKM. As DNA, the CDR3 is TGTGCCAGCAGTTCCATTACAGGGGGCATGGGCAATGAGCAGTTCTTC. Translating it yields CASSSITGGMGNEQFF.

This clonotype turned up a few times. The V call is TRBV9, the J call TRBJ2-3; 8 positions match TRBD2. V dropped 1 base and J dropped 8; count of bases not matched to a gene: 12. Germline V gene lookup returns CDR1 SGDLS and CDR2 YYNGEE. This CDR3 is 16 amino acids long. The CDR3 nucleotides read TGTGCCAGCAGCGTATACGACAGCGGGAGTAAGGGTACGCAGTATTTT. It yields the protein CASSVYDSGSKGTQYF.

The sample holds many counts of this clonotype. The chain recombines TRBV7-2 with TRBJ2-1, with 11 nucleotides matching TRBD2. This CDR3 region has 15 residues. V gave up 1 base and J gave up 7 bases; unmatched junction bases: 3. Germline loops: CDR1 SGHTA, CDR2 FQGNSA. The CDR3 protein is CASSLVASGRNEQFF. Here the CDR3 DNA reads TGTGCCAGCAGCTTAGTCGCTAGCGGGAGGAATGAGCAGTTCTTC.